Shown below are 23 T cell receptor beta chains from a single sample sequenced in a study of cytomegalovirus exposure and HLA in healthy donors. PCR employed 60 Vbeta and 13 Jbeta primers. Some clones are missing from TCRdb's copy, which holds only in-frame ones; the method was immunoSEQ multiplex PCR. The sample records some 130,000 clones, under 90% being singletons. The sample consisted of PBMCs. These receptors came from a woman in her thirties or forties in good health and CMV-seronegative.

This clone was seen a single time. The chain recombines TRBV29-1 with TRBJ2-3; 7 bases fit TRBD1. After removal of 5 bases from V and 3 bases from J, the junction contained 2 bases not matched to a gene. Germline assignment: CDR1 SQVTM and CDR2 ANQGSEA. The CDR3 extends over 12 amino acids. CDR3 sequence: CSVRQGTDTQYF. The CDR3 DNA is TGCAGCGTTCGACAGGGAACAGATACGCAGTATTTT.

The CDR3 DNA sequence: TGTGCCAGCAGCTCCAATGTAGGGGTTGGGGAGCAGTACTTC. Its translation: CASSSNVGVGEQYF. The chain joins TRBV13 to TRBJ2-7, with D tentatively TRBD1 (5 bases). The CDR3 spans 14 residues. Germline CDR1 PRHDT, CDR2 FYEKMQ (reference sequence). The V end was cut by 4 bases, the J end by 7 bases, with 17 bases between.

This chain joins TRBV5-4 and TRBJ1-2; the match to TRBD1 covers 9 bases. The CDR3 loop spans 15 amino acids. Germline CDR1 and CDR2: SGHNT and YYREEE (reference sequence). V shed 7 bases and J 8 bases; nucleotides not matched to a gene: 15. CDR3 protein: CASSRPGTGTGGYTF. The DNA for the CDR3 is TGTGCCAGCTCTCGTCCCGGGACAGGGACGGGAGGCTACACCTTC.

The genes are TRBV6-5 and TRBJ1-2; possibly TRBD1 for D (6 bases). CDR3 length: 15 amino acids. The germline gives CDR1 MNHEY, CDR2 SVGAGI. V was pared by 4 bases and J by 5 bases, with 17 bases between. The CDR3 DNA is TGTGCCAGCAGTTCTATGACAGGTTGGGGGTATGGCTACACCTTC. Translated, it gives CASSSMTGWGYGYTF.

V is TRBV6-5 and J is TRBJ1-1; no clear D gene. Looked up from germline, CDR1 is MNHEY and CDR2 is SVGAGI. Trimming took off 5 bases at V and 1 base at J, with 8 bases between the two ends. CDR3 length: 13 amino acids. CDR3 amino acids: CASSAGGNTEAFF. The CDR3 region has the DNA TGTGCCAGCAGTGCCGGAGGGAACACTGAAGCTTTCTTT.

This clone has just a few counts. This chain joins TRBV5-6 and TRBJ2-3; 11 bases align to TRBD1. The germline V gene has CDR1 SGHDT and CDR2 YYEEEE. The CDR3 runs to 15 residues. Losses at the gene ends were 9 bases for V and 3 bases for J; bases not matched to a gene: 9. As DNA, the CDR3 is TGTGCCACCGCCCCGGGGACAGGGGGAACAGATACGCAGTATTTT. Amino acid sequence: CATAPGTGGTDTQYF.

The V and J genes are TRBV9 and TRBJ2-7; 9 bases agree with TRBD2. The CDR3 is 14 residues long. CDR1 is SGDLS, CDR2 YYNGEE, per germline. J was trimmed by 2 bases and V by 4 bases; bases with no gene match: 4. The CDR3 DNA reads TGTGCCAGCAGCCTAGCGGGATATACCTACGAGCAGTACTTC. It translates to CASSLAGYTYEQYF.

The chain carries TRBV7-9 and TRBJ2-3; no clear D gene. V was trimmed by 1 base and J by 5 bases, leaving 16 bases between them. Germline CDR1 reads SEHNR; CDR2 reads FQNEAQ (reference sequence). This CDR3 is 16 amino acids long. The CDR3 DNA reads TGTGCCAGCAGCTTAGTTGGAATGCGGTTAGGAGATACGCAGTATTTT. This encodes CASSLVGMRLGDTQYF.

This chain joins TRBV25-1 and TRBJ2-1; maybe TRBD2 (6 bases). Trimming took off 3 bases at V and 9 bases at J, with 9 bases between the two ends. The CDR3 extends over 12 amino acids. Per the germline V gene, CDR1 is MGHDK and CDR2 is SYGVNS. The CDR3 bases are TGTGCCAGCAGTGATTTGGGACTTGAGCAGTTCTTC. It translates to CASSDLGLEQFF. Based on the CDR3 plus reference TRBV25-1 and TRBJ2-1, the full variable domain is EADIYQTPRYLVIGTGKKITLECSQTMGHDKMYWYQQDPGMELHLIHYSYGVNSTEKGDLSSESTVSRIRTEHFPLTLESARPSHTSQYLCASSDLGLEQFFGPGTRLTVL.

The J gene is TRBJ2-1, the V gene TRBV6-1, with a tentative D call TRBD1 (6 bases). Germline assignment: CDR1 MNHNS and CDR2 SASEGT. V shed 3 bases and J shed 0 bases, with 21 bases lying between them. This CDR3 has 19 residues. The CDR3 spells CASSDGLRGTPSSYNEQFF. The CDR3 bases are TGTGCCAGCAGTGATGGACTGAGGGGGACACCGAGCTCCTACAATGAGCAGTTCTTC.

The chain employs TRBV19 and TRBJ1-4, with a possible D match to TRBD1 (6 bases). CDR3 length: 13 amino acids. The V and J ends lost 9 bases and 4 bases respectively, with 12 bases between them. Germline values: CDR1 LNHDA, CDR2 SQIVND (reference sequence). The CDR3 sequence is CASNRGNNEKLFF. DNA of the CDR3: TGTGCCAGCAATAGGGGGAATAATGAAAAACTGTTTTTT. Variable domain in full (rest from reference TRBV19 and TRBJ1-4): DGGITQSPKYLFRKEGQNVTLSCEQNLNHDAMYWYRQDPGQGLRLIYYSQIVNDFQKGDIAEGYSVSREKKESFPLTVTSAQKNPTAFYLCASNRGNNEKLFFGSGTQLSVL.

The V gene is TRBV18, the J gene TRBJ2-7; TRBD1 aligns across 12 bases. Germline-derived CDR1 and CDR2 are KGHSH and LQKENI. The length of the CDR3 is 15 residues. V lost 6 bases to trimming and J lost 6 bases; unmatched junction nucleotides: 9. The CDR3, as DNA: TGTGCCAGCTCCCCAGAGGGACAGGGGGCCTCCGAGCAGTACTTC. Translating gives CASSPEGQGASEQYF.

The rearrangement uses TRBV2 and TRBJ2-1; D not resolved. CDR1 is SNHLY, CDR2 FYNNEI, per germline. This CDR3 contains 12 residues. V was trimmed by 6 bases and J by 10 bases, leaving 13 bases between them. The CDR3 sequence is CASRTLGAEQFF. The CDR3 bases are TGTGCCAGCAGGACTCTAGGCGCGGAGCAGTTCTTC. Full variable domain (outside the CDR3, taken from reference TRBV2 and TRBJ2-1): EPEVTQTPSHQVTQMGQEVILRCVPISNHLYFYWYRQILGQKVEFLVSFYNNEISEKSEIFDDQFSVERPDGSNFTLKIRSTKLEDSAMYFCASRTLGAEQFFGPGTRLTVL.

The genes are TRBV11-2 and TRBJ1-2; 7 nucleotides match TRBD1. V lost 7 bases to trimming and J lost 4 bases; unmatched junction nucleotides: 9. The germline V gene has CDR1 SGHAT and CDR2 FQNNGV. The CDR3 contains 14 residues. CDR3 amino acids: CASTNTGTVYGYTF. The CDR3 bases are TGTGCCAGCACTAACACCGGGACAGTCTATGGCTACACCTTC.

The V call is TRBV4-3, the J call TRBJ2-3, with 8 bases identical to TRBD2. CDR3 size: 15 residues. Losses at the gene ends were 2 bases for V and 0 bases for J; bases not matched to a gene: 1. Germline V gene lookup returns CDR1 LGHNA and CDR2 YSLEER. Here the CDR3 DNA reads TGCGCCAGCAGCCAAACTAGCGGAAGCACAGATACGCAGTATTTT. Amino acid sequence: CASSQTSGSTDTQYF.

The chain combines TRBV7-7 with TRBJ2-1; TRBD1 might be the D (6 bases). Germline V gene sequence: CDR1 SSHAT, CDR2 FNYEAQ (reference sequence). This CDR3 is built from 17 residues. CDR3 in amino acids: CASRPKARDIKYNEQFF. CDR3 nucleotides: TGTGCTAGCCGCCCCAAGGCCCGGGACATCAAATACAATGAGCAGTTCTTC.

The chain recombines TRBV2 with TRBJ1-4; 7 bases line up with TRBD1. The CDR3 length is 18 residues. The J segment lost 0 bases and the V segment lost 6 bases, leaving 13 bases of the junction unmatched. The germline V gene has CDR1 SNHLY and CDR2 FYNNEI. CDR3 protein: CASSPLDRKLATNEKLFF. The CDR3 DNA sequence: TGTGCCAGCAGCCCCCTGGACAGGAAGCTAGCAACTAATGAAAAACTGTTTTTT.

The chain couples TRBV28 to TRBJ1-2; D unresolved. Germline V lookup: CDR1 MDHEN, CDR2 SYDVKM. Trimming took off 2 bases at V and 5 bases at J, with 9 bases between the two ends. This CDR3 comprises 13 residues. The CDR3 DNA is TGTGCCAGCAGTTTAACCCGGTTTTATGGCTACACCTTC. This gives the protein CASSLTRFYGYTF.

The chain combines TRBV10-3 with TRBJ2-7; 7 bases map to TRBD1. This CDR3 has 13 residues. V was clipped by 2 bases and J by 4 bases; unmatched bases: 2. Per the germline V gene, CDR1 is ENHRY and CDR2 is SYGVKD. The CDR3 spells CAISEGDRYEQYF. The CDR3 bases are TGTGCCATCAGTGAGGGGGACAGATACGAGCAGTACTTC.

The chain has TRBV6-5 and TRBJ2-7; the D is unclear. Germline-derived CDR1 and CDR2 are MNHEY and SVGAGI. This CDR3 spans 14 amino acids. V was shortened by 5 bases and J by 6 bases, with 17 bases between the two germline ends. The CDR3 reads CASSPLISSSEQYF. Here the CDR3 DNA reads TGTGCCAGCAGTCCTCTCATTTCCTCTAGCGAGCAGTACTTC.

V and J are TRBV6-5 and TRBJ1-1; possibly TRBD1 for D (6 bases). The V end was cut by 2 bases, the J end by 7 bases, with 11 bases between. The germline CDR1 and CDR2 sequences are MNHEY and SVGAGI. This CDR3 spans 13 amino acids. The CDR3 loop is CASSYTYRDEAFF. CDR3 DNA sequence: TGTGCCAGCAGTTACACCTACAGGGATGAAGCTTTCTTT.

For the CDR3, the DNA is TGTGCCAGCAGCGTAGTAGGGGCCGGGGAGACCCAGTACTTC. It is translated as CASSVVGAGETQYF. The chain combines TRBV9 with TRBJ2-5, with D tentatively TRBD1 (5 bases). Germline CDR1 reads SGDLS; CDR2 reads YYNGEE. The CDR3 contains 14 residues. V was cut by 0 bases and J by 5 bases, with 11 bases left in between.

This chain uses TRBV11-2 with TRBJ2-3; 10 bases align to TRBD2. Per the germline V gene, CDR1 is SGHAT and CDR2 is FQNNGV. The CDR3 is 17 amino acids. With V trimmed by 4 bases and J by 3 bases, 10 bases remained unmatched. This chain's CDR3 is CASSYRTGTSDTDTQYF. As DNA, the CDR3 is TGTGCCAGCAGCTACCGAACCGGGACTAGCGATACAGATACGCAGTATTTT.